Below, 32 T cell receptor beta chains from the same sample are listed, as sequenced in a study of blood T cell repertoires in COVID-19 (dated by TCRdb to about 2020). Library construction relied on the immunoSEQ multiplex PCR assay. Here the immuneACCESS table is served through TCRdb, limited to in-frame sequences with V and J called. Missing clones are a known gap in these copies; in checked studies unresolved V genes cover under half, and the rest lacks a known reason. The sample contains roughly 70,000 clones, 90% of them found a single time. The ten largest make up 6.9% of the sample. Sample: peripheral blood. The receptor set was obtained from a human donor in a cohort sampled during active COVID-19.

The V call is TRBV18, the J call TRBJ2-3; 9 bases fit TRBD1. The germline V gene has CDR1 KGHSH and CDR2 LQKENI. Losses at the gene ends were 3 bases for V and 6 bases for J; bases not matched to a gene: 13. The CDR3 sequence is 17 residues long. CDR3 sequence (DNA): TGTGCCAGCTCACCCAATACGCCGGGACAGGGAAGGGATACGCAGTATTTT. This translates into CASSPNTPGQGRDTQYF. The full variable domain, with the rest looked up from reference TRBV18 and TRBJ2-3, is NAGVMQNPRHLVRRRGQEARLRCSPMKGHSHVYWYRQLPEEGLKFMVYLQKENIIDESGMPKERFSAEFPKEGPSILRIQQVVRGDSAAYFCASSPNTPGQGRDTQYFGPGTRLTVL.

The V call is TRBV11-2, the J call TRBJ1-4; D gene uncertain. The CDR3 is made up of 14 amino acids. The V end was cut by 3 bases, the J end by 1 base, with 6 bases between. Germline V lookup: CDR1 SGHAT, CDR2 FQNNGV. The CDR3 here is CASSLSRTNEKLFF. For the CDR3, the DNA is TGTGCCAGCAGCTTGTCCCGAACTAATGAAAAACTGTTTTTT.

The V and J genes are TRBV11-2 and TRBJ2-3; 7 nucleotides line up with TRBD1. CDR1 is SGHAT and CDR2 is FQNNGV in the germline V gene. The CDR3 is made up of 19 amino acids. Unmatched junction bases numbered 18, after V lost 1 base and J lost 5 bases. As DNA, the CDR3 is TGTGCCAGCAGCTTAGCCCCCCCAGGTTTGAGGGGGCCTGGAGATACGCAGTATTTT. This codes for CASSLAPPGLRGPGDTQYF.

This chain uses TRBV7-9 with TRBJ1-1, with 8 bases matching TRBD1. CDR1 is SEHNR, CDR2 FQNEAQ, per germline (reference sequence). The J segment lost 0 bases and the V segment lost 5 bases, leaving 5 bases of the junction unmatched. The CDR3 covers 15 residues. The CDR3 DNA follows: TGTGCCAGCAGCATAGGACAGGGCGTGAACACTGAAGCTTTCTTT. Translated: CASSIGQGVNTEAFF.

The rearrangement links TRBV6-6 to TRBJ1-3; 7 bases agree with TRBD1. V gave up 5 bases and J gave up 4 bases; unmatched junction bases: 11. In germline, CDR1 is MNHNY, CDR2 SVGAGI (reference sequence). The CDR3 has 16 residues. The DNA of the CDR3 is TGTGCCAGCAGTGTGGCCCCAGAGGGGGCCGGAAACACCATATATTTT. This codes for CASSVAPEGAGNTIYF.

CDR3 DNA sequence: TGTGCCAGCAGCCTGACTAGCCTAGGAGAGACCCAGTACTTC. The encoded protein is CASSLTSLGETQYF. The genes are TRBV3-1 (or the pseudogene TRBV3-2) and TRBJ2-5; 7 positions match TRBD2. The CDR3 consists of 14 residues. CDR1 and CDR2 (germline): LGHDT, YNNKEL (reference sequence). J was trimmed by 4 bases and V by 4 bases; bases with no gene match: 6.

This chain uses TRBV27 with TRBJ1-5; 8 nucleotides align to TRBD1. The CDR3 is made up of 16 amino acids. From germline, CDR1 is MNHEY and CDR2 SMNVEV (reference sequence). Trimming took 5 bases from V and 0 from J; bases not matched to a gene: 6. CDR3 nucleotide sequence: TGTGCCAGCAGTCTCGGGACAGGACATAGCAATCAGCCCCAGCATTTT. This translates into CASSLGTGHSNQPQHF.

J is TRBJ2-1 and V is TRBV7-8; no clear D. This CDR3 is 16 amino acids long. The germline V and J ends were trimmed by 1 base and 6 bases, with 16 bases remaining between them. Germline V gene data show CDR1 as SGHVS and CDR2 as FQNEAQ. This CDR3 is CASSLGIVGLSNEQFF. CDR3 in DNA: TGTGCCAGCAGCTTAGGAATCGTTGGGCTTTCCAATGAGCAGTTCTTC.

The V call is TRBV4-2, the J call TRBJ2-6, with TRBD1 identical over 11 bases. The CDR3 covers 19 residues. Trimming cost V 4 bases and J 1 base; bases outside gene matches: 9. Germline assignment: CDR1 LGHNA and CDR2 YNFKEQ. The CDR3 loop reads CASSLQQGQGGSGANVLTF. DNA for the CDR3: TGTGCCAGCAGCCTCCAACAGGGACAGGGGGGATCTGGGGCCAACGTCCTGACTTTC.

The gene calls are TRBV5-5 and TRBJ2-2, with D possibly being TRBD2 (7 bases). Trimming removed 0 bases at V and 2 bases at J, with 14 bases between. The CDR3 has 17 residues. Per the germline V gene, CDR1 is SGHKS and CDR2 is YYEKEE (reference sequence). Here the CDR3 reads CASSLAGGLSNTGELFF. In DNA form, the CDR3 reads TGTGCCAGCAGCTTGGCCGGGGGGCTCTCTAACACCGGGGAGCTGTTTTTT. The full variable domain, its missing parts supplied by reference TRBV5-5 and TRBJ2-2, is DAGVTQSPTHLIKTRGQQVTLRCSPISGHKSVSWYQQVLGQGPQFIFQYYEKEERGRGNFPDRFSARQFPNYSSELNVNALLLGDSALYLCASSLAGGLSNTGELFFGEGSRLTVL.

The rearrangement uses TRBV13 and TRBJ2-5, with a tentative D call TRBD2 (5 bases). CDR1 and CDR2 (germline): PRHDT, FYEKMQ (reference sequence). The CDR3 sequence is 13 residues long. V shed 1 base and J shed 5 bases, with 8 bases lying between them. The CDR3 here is CASSLVGEETQYF. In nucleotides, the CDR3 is TGTGCCAGCAGCTTAGTGGGAGAGGAGACCCAGTACTTC.

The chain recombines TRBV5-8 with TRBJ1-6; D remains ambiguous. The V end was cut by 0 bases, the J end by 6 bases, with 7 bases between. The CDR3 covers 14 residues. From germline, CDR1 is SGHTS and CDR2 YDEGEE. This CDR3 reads CASSLGHSNSPLHF. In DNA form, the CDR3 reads TGTGCCAGCAGCTTGGGACACAGTAATTCACCCCTCCACTTT. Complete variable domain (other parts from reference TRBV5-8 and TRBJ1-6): EAGVTQSPTHLIKTRGQQATLRCSPISGHTSVYWYQQALGLGLQFLLWYDEGEERNRGNFPPRFSGRQFPNYSSELNVNALELEDSALYLCASSLGHSNSPLHFGNGTRLTVT.

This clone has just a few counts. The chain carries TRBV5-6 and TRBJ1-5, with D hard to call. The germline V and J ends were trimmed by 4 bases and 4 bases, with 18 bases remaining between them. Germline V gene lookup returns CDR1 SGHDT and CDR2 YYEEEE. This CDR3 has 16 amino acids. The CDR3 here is CASSRLLEAINQPQHF. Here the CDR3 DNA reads TGTGCCAGCAGCCGCCTGTTGGAGGCGATTAATCAGCCCCAGCATTTT.

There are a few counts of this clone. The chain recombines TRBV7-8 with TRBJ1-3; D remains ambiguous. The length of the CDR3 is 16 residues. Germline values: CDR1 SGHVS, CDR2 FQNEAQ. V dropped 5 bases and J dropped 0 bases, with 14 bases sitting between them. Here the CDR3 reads CASSHSGPTSGNTIYF. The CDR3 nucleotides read TGTGCCAGCAGCCATAGTGGGCCGACCTCTGGAAACACCATATATTTT.

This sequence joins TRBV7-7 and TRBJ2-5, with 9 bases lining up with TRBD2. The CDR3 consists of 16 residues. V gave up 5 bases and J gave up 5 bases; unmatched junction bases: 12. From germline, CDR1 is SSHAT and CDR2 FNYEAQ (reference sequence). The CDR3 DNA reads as TGTGCCAGCAGCGGGGGGTCGGGACTAGCTGGGGAGACCCAGTACTTC. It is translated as CASSGGSGLAGETQYF.

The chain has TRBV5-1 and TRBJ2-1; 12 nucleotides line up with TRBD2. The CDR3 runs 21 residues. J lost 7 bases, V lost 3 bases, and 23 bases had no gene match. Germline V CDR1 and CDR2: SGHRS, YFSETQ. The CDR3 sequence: CASSSTPPSGGAASARNEQFF. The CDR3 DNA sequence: TGCGCCAGCAGCTCGACCCCACCTAGCGGGGGGGCGGCGTCGGCCAGGAATGAGCAGTTCTTC.

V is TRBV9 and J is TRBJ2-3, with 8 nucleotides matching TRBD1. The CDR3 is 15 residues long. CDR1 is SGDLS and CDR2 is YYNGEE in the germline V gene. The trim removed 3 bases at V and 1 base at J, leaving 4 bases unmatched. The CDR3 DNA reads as TGTGCCAGCAGCGCTGTGGACAGGGGCACAGATACGCAGTATTTT. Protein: CASSAVDRGTDTQYF.

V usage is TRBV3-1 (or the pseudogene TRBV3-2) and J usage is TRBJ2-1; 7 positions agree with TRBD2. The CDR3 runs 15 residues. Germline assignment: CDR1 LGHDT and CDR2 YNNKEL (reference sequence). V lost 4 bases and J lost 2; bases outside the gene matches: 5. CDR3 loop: CASSLWTRAYNEQFF. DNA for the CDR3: TGTGCCAGCAGCCTATGGACTAGAGCCTACAATGAGCAGTTCTTC.

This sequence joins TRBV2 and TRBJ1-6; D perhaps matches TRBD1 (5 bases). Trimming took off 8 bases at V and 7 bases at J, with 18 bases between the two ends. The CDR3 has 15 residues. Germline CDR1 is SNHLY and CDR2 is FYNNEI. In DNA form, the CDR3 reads TGTGCCAGCTGTGCACCCAGGGCTAACAATTCACCCCTCCACTTT. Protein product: CASCAPRANNSPLHF.

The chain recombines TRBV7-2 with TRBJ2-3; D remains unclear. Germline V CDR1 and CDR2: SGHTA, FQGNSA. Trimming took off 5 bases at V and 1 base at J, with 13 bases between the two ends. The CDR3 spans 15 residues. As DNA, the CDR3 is TGTGCCAGCAGCCCTCCAAGTCGAGGCACAGATACGCAGTATTTT. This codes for CASSPPSRGTDTQYF.

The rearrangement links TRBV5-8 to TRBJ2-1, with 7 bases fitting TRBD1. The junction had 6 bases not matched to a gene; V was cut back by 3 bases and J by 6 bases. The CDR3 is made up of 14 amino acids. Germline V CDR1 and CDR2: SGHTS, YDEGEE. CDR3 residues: CASSSDRAFNEQFF. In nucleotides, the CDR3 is TGTGCCAGCAGCTCTGACAGGGCTTTCAATGAGCAGTTCTTC.

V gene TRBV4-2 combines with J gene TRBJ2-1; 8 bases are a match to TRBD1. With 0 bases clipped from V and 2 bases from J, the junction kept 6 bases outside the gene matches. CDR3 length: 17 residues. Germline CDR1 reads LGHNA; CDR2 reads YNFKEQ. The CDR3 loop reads CASSQDLNRGAYNEQFF. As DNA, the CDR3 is TGTGCCAGCAGCCAAGATTTAAACAGGGGGGCCTACAATGAGCAGTTCTTC.

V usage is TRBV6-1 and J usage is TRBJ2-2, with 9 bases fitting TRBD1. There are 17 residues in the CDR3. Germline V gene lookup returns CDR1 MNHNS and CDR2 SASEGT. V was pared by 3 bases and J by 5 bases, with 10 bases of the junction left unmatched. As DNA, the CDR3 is TGTGCCAGCAGTGACCTAGGCTGGGACAGGGAAACCGGGGAGCTGTTTTTT. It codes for CASSDLGWDRETGELFF.

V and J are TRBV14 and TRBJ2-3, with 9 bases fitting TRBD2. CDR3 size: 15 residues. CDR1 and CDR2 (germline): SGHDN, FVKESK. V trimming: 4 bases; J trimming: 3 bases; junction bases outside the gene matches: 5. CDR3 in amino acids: CASSLLAGRTDTQYF. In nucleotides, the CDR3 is TGTGCCAGCAGCCTCCTAGCGGGGCGAACAGATACGCAGTATTTT.

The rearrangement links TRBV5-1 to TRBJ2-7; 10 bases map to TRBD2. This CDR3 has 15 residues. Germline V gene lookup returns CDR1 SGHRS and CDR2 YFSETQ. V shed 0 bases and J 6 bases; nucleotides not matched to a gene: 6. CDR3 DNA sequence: TGCGCCAGCAGCTTGGGTAGCGGGGGGCCCCGCGAGCAGTACTTC. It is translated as CASSLGSGGPREQYF.

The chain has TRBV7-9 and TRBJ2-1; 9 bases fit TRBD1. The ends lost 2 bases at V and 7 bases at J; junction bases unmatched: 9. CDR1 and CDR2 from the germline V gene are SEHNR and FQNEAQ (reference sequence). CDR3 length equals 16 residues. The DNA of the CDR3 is TGTGCCAGCAGCTTACTCACAGGGGGCGCTGGGAATGAGCAGTTCTTC. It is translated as CASSLLTGGAGNEQFF.

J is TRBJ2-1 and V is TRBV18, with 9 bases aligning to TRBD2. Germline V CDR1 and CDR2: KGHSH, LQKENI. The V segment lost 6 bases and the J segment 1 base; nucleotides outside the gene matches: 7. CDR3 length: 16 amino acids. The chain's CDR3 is CASSLASGVSYNEQFF. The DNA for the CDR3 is TGTGCCAGCTCCCTCGCTAGCGGGGTTTCCTACAATGAGCAGTTCTTC.

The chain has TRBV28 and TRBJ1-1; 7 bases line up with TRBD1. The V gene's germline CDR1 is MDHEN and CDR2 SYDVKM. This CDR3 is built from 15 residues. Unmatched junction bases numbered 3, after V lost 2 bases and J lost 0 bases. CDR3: CASSLAQGMNTEAFF. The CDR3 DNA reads TGTGCCAGCAGTTTAGCACAGGGGATGAACACTGAAGCTTTCTTT.

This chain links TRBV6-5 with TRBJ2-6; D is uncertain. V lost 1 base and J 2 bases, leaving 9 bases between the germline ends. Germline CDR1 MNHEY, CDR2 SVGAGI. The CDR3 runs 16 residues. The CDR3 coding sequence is TGTGCCAGCAGTTACTTCCCGCGGACTGGGGCCAACGTCCTGACTTTC. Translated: CASSYFPRTGANVLTF.

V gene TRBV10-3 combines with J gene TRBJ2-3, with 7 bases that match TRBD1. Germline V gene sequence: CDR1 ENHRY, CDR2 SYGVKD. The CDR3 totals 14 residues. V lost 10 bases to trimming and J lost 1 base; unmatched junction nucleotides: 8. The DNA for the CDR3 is TGTGCCACCGTCACAGGGGCCGGCACAGATACGCAGTATTTT. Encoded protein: CATVTGAGTDTQYF.

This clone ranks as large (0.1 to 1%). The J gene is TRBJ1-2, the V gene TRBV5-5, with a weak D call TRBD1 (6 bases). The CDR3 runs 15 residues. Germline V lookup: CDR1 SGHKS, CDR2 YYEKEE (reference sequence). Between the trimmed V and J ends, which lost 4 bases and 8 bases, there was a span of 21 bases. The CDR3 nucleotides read TGTGCCAGCAGCCCTGGAGCGTCAGGGGCTTACGGCTACACCTTC. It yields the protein CASSPGASGAYGYTF.

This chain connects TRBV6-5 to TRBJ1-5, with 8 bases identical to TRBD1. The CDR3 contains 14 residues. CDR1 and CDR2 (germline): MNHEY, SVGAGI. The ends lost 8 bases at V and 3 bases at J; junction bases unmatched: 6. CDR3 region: CASRDRLNNQPQHF. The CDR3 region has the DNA TGTGCCAGCCGGGACAGGCTCAACAATCAGCCCCAGCATTTT.